This TCR beta chain was found in a study of neurological immune-mediated disorders. Time point: technical triplicate 1. Synthesis of cDNA was carried out by template-switch 5'RACE. The reaction used 10-nucleotide random UMIs. MiXCR was run by TCRdb on the 5' RACE reads, yielding one entry per CDR3 protein. Found here are about 24,000 distinct CDR3 sequences, around 13% of them singletons; the top ten hold around 5.5%. This clonotype was observed many times. Per germline, CDR1 MNHNS and CDR2 SASEGT. This CDR3 contains 14 residues. V was cut by 3 bases and J by 3 bases, with 8 bases left in between. This rearrangement joins TRBV6-1 to TRBJ2-2; D is unresolved. This clonotype originated in a female donor with HTLV-1-associated myelopathy (HAM/TSP). The sequenced sample was CD4+ T cells from blood. For the CDR3, the DNA is TGTGCCAGCAGTGATTTGAAGTACACCGGGGAGCTGTTTTTT. This codes for CASSDLKYTGELFF.